This TCR beta chain was identified during a study of a mutant IDH1 vaccine in newly diagnosed glioma. The wider study: Patients under treatment included around 60% males and 37.5% females and had a mean age of approximately 44 years.

Study results and caveats: The study observed vaccine-induced immune responses in more than 80% of patients.

Time point in this sample: week 23, last vaccination. Topical imiquimod was applied with each vaccine dose, which held 300 ug of mutant IDH1 20-mer peptide. Assay: immunoSEQ multiplex PCR; the TCRdb copy retains only in-frame clones and omits some. The table lists 20,000 to 25,000 clones, about four fifths of them singletons, with roughly 13% in the top ten. This clone was counted once. Its cognate antigen is unknown. The sequences come from PBMCs, collected from a glioma patient whose treatment included an IDH1 peptide vaccine. The clonotype comes from a young man with glioma.

CDR3 nucleotide sequence: TGTGCCAGCAGCTTAGAAAGCGGGAGGATCTCCTACGAGCAGTACTTC. Protein product: CASSLESGRISYEQYF. The chain joins TRBV7-2 to TRBJ2-7, with TRBD2 matching 9 bases. The germline gives CDR1 SGHTA, CDR2 FQGNSA. This CDR3 has 16 residues. V lost 1 base and J lost 0; bases outside the gene matches: 4.